This T cell receptor (beta chain) was recorded in a study of PD-1 blockade in classical Hodgkin lymphoma. Study-wide points: A reduction in baseline TCR diversity was reportedly seen in newly diagnosed patients relative to healthy donors. Why repertoires differed is undefined; disease activity or prior therapy possibly contributed. Patients starting nivolumab less than 1 year after ASCT had lower diversity and were excluded from later analyses. Significantly greater TCR diversity emerged by C4D1 in CD4+ cells but not CD8+ cells.

Trimming cost V 7 bases and J 5 bases, with 12 bases left between them. The CDR3 spans 13 residues. CDR1 and CDR2 (germline): MGHDK, SYGVNS. Sequenced by immunoSEQ multiplex PCR; TCRdb stores in-frame clones only, minus some. The sample includes tens of thousands of clones, 87% of them seen just once. A remark on this clone: Its target is not known.

Time point: cycle 4 day 1 (C4D1), after five to seven weeks of nivolumab. Relapse was seen in all patients after autologous stem cell transplantation, and brentuximab vedotin exposure was variable. The sample in question was peripheral blood mononuclear cells (PBMCs), obtained before the fourth cycle of nivolumab. V is TRBV25-1 and J is TRBJ1-3; perhaps TRBD1 as D (5 bases). This clonotype was obtained from a human donor with classical Hodgkin lymphoma. Here the CDR3 reads CASNSGTRNTIYF. CDR3 nucleotide sequence: TGTGCCAGCAATTCAGGGACCCGAAACACCATATATTTT.